This T cell receptor beta chain was retrieved from a study of T cells in Graves' hyperthyroidism and ophthalmopathy. Study as a whole: Peripheral blood was secured at the point of initial diagnosis, before any treatment.

This clonotype appeared a few times. Antigen unknown. Possible read error: a much larger clone is one base away. Fresh peripheral blood, 8 to 10 ml, was the source of the PBMCs. RNA transcripts were the template for amplifying TCR beta CDR3 regions. The TCR CDR3 first-round RT-PCR relied on the HTBI primer set. TCRdb re-derived calls from the multiplex PCR reads in MiXCR, one entry per CDR3 protein. Among fewer than 900,000 distinct CDR3 sequences listed, roughly a sixth were seen once. This CDR3 region has 15 residues. CDR1 and CDR2 from the germline V gene are WSHSY and SAAADI. Findings and caveats of the study: With a median lead of around 6.7 months before onset, the model predicted ophthalmopathy.

The receptor was derived from a woman between 45 and 65 years old with Graves' hyperthyroidism that later progressed to Graves' ophthalmopathy. This chain uses TRBV10-2 with TRBJ2-2; 9 bases map to TRBD1. Sequencing was done on a sample of blood. The CDR3 DNA follows: TGCGCCAGCGGTTCCTGGACAGGGGTAACCGGGGAGCTGCTTTTT. This encodes CASGSWTGVTGELLF.